The 7 T cell receptor beta chains reported below all come from one sample, sequenced in a study of T-cell reconstitution after alpha-beta-depleted transplantation in children. Preparing the TCRbeta library involved the use of unique molecular identifiers. One entry per CDR3 protein results from TCRdb running MiXCR on the PCR reads. The data contain roughly 350,000 distinct CDR3 sequences, about a tenth of them singletons. The sequenced sample was PBMCs from the stem cell graft donor, obtained from the stem cell graft. Receptor source: a human donor who donated a stem cell graft to a child with acute lymphoblastic leukemia.

This clonotype was recorded at least ten times. The CDR3 sequence is CASSLEEGLSSPLHF. The CDR3 DNA reads TGCGCCAGCAGCCTTGAAGAGGGGTTATCTTCACCCCTCCACTTT. The rearrangement joins TRBV4-3 to TRBJ1-6; D is perhaps TRBD1 (5 bases). The V end lost 4 bases, the J end lost 9 bases, and 16 bases lay between the germline ends. CDR3 length: 15 residues. Germline V gene sequence: CDR1 LGHNA, CDR2 YSLEER.

This clonotype was picked up a small number of times. The genes are TRBV7-9 and TRBJ1-5, with D perhaps TRBD1 (5 bases). CDR3 length equals 14 residues. V gave up 1 base and J gave up 7 bases, with 11 bases separating them. CDR1 is SEHNR and CDR2 is FQNEAQ in the germline V gene (reference sequence). The CDR3 DNA follows: TGTGCCAGCAGCTTAGGGCCTCGGGGCCAGCCCCAGCATTTT. It is translated as CASSLGPRGQPQHF.

This clonotype came up many times. This rearrangement joins TRBV5-6 to TRBJ2-7; TRBD2 matches 7 bases. There are 15 residues in the CDR3. Germline CDR1 is SGHDT and CDR2 is YYEEEE. V was clipped by 0 bases and J by 2 bases; unmatched bases: 5. The CDR3 loop is CASSLAPSGTYEQYF. The DNA for the CDR3 is TGTGCCAGCAGCTTGGCGCCTAGCGGAACCTACGAGCAGTACTTC.

The chain recombines TRBV4-1 with TRBJ2-3; 11 bases map to TRBD2. Germline V gives CDR1 MGHRA, CDR2 YSYEKL. This CDR3 comprises 17 residues. V dropped 4 bases and J dropped 5; count of bases not matched to a gene: 11. CDR3 DNA sequence: TGCGCCAGCAGCCCCTTATTTAGCGGGAGGGGCAAAGATACGCAGTATTTT. Encoded protein: CASSPLFSGRGKDTQYF.

This rearrangement joins TRBV5-1 to TRBJ2-1; the D is unclear. V was trimmed by 4 bases and J by 11 bases, leaving 7 bases between them. The CDR3 runs to 10 residues. CDR1 is SGHRS, CDR2 YFSETQ, per germline. CDR3 sequence (DNA): TGCGCCAGCAGCACACTGAAGCAGTTCTTC. Residues: CASSTLKQFF. The entire variable domain, with the rest obtained from reference TRBV5-1 and TRBJ2-1, is as follows: KAGVTQTPRYLIKTRGQQVTLSCSPISGHRSVSWYQQTPGQGLQFLFEYFSETQRNKGNFPGRFSGRQFSNSRSEMNVSTLELGDSALYLCASSTLKQFFGPGTRLTVL.

The table lists this clonotype with a few counts. The V gene is TRBV11-1, the J gene TRBJ2-6; TRBD1 agrees at 8 bases. Per germline, CDR1 SGHAT and CDR2 FQDESV (reference sequence). Trimming removed 5 bases from V and 0 bases from J; junction bases left unmatched: 15. This CDR3 contains 20 residues. The CDR3 loop reads CASSEATRGQQSSGANVLTF. CDR3 sequence (DNA): TGTGCCAGCAGCGAGGCGACCAGGGGGCAACAAAGCTCTGGGGCCAACGTCCTGACTTTC.

Only a few counts were recorded for this clonotype. The chain combines TRBV11-2 with TRBJ1-2; D remains ambiguous. CDR1 and CDR2 from the germline V gene are SGHAT and FQNNGV. The CDR3 loop spans 14 amino acids. V dropped 4 bases and J dropped 4 bases, with 13 bases sitting between them. Written as DNA, the CDR3 is TGTGCCAGCAGCTCAGGCTTTCTTGGCTATGGCTACACCTTC. Residues: CASSSGFLGYGYTF.